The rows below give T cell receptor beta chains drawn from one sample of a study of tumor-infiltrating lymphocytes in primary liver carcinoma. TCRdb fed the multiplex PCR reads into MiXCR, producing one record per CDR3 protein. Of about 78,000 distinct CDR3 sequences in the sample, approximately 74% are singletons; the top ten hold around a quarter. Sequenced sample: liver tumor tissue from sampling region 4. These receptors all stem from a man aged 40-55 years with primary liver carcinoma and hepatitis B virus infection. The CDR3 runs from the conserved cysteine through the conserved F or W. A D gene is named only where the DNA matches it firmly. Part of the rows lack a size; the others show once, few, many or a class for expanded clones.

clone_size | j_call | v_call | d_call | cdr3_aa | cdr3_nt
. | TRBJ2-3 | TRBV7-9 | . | CASSLGQDYTDTQYF | TGTGCCAGTAGCTTGGGACAAGACTACACAGATACGCAGTATTTC
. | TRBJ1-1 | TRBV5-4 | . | CASSFGAGTANTVAFF | TGTGCCAGCAGCTTTGGGGCCGGAACAGCGAACACTGTAGCTTTCTTT
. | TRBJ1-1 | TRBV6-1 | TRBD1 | CASSELGGTGNIEALF | TGTGCCAGCAGTGAATTGGGAGGGACAGGCAACATTGAAGCTCTCTTT
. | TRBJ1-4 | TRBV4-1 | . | CVSSQDRARGNEKLFF | TGCGTCAGCAGCCAAGATCGGGCGAGGGGAAACGAAAAACTGTTTTTT
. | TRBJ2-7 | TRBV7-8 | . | CASSLGAVGYKQYF | TGTGCCAGCAGCCTAGGGGCCGTGGGCTACAAGCAGTACTTC
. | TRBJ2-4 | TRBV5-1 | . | CASSSSGAGNIQYF | TGCGCCAGCAGCTCGTCGGGGGCGGGGAACATTCAGTACTTC
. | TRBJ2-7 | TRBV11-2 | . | CASSPEGWNNQYF | TGTGCCAGCAGCCCCGAGGGGTGGAACAATCAGTACTTC
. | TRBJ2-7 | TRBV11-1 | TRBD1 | CASTRQGAGEQYF | TGTGCAAGTACCCGACAGGGGGCCGGCGAGCAGTACTTC
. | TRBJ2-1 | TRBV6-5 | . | CTSMATSNEQFF | TGTACCAGCATGGCGACTTCGAATGAGCAGTTCTTC
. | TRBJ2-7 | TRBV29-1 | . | CSIRPQDASYEHYF | TGCAGCATCCGACCCCAGGACGCTTCCTACGAGCATTACTTC
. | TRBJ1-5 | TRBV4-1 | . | CASSQQWGGNQSQHF | TGCGCCAGCAGCCAACAGTGGGGTGGCAATCAGTCCCAGCATTTT
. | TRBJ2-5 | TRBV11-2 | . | CVSSLRPGDRETQYF | TGTGTTAGCAGCTTAAGGCCCGGGGACCGGGAGACCCAATACTTC
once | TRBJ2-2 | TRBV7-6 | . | CASSSPAGANTGELFF | TGTGCCAGCAGCTCACCAGCGGGTGCGAATACCGGGGAGCTGTTTTTT
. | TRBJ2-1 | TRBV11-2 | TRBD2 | CASSYYLTSRRGGGFF | TGTGCCAGCAGCTACTATTTGACTAGCAGGAGGGGAGGCGGGTTCTTC
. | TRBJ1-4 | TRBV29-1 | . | CSIGGDRREKLFF | TGCAGCATTGGTGGGGACCGTCGAGAAAAACTGTTTTTT
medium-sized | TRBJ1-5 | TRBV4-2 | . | CASSQIETRQPQHF | TGTGCCAGCAGCCAAATAGAGACGCGGCAGCCCCAGCATTTT
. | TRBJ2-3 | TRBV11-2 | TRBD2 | CASSSDGLADPISDEDMQYF | TGTGCCAGCAGCTCAGACGGACTAGCGGATCCCATCTCTGACGAGGATATGCAGTATTTT
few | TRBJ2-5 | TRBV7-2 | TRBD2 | CASSALGLGGGETQYF | TGTGCCAGCAGCGCTCTGGGACTAGGGGGGGGCGAGACCCAGTACTTC
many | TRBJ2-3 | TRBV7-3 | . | CASSFNREDTQYF | TGTGCCAGCAGCTTCAACAGGGAGGATACGCAGTATTTT
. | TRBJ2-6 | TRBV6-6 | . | CASRHADPGANVLTF | TGTGCCAGCAGGCACGCCGATCCTGGGGCCAACGTTCTGACTTTC
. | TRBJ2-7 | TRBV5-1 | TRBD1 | CASSSGRDRLDYEQYF | TGCGCCAGCAGCTCAGGTCGGGACAGGCTAGACTACGAGCAGTACTTC
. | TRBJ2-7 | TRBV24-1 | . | CAISESTGNYEQYF | TGTGCCATCAGTGAGTCAACAGGGAACTACGAGCAGTACTTC
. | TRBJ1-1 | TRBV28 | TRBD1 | CTSTLAFEGAGTEAFF | TGTACCAGCACCCTTGCCTTTGAGGGGGCAGGGACTGAAGCTTTCTTT
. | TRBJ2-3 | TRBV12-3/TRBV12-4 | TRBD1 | CAGSLTGGITDTQYF | TGTGCCGGCAGTTTGACAGGGGGCATTACAGATACGCAATATTTT
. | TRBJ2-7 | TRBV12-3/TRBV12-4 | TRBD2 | CAISEKASGGLRYF | TGTGCCATCAGCGAAAAGGCTAGCGGGGGCTTAAGGTACTTC
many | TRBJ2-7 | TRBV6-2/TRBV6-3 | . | CASRDLYEQYF | TGTGCCAGCCGAGATCTCTACGAGCAGTACTTC
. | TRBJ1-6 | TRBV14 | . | CASSQTGRGLSPLHF | TGTGCCAGCAGCCAAACAGGGAGGGGTCTTTCACCCCTCCACTTT
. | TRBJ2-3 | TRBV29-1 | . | CSVPRISGTIDTQYF | TGCAGTGTTCCTCGAATTAGCGGTACTATAGATACGCAGTATTTT
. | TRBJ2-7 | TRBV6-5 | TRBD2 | CASSQSGSYKQYF | TGTGCCAGCAGCCAAAGCGGGAGCTACAAGCAATACTTC
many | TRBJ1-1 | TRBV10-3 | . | CAISGSTRQNTEAFF | TGTGCCATCAGTGGGTCGACAAGACAGAACACTGAAGCTTTCTTT
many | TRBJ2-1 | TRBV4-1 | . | CASSTLVPGSNEQFF | TGCGCCAGCAGCACACTAGTACCCGGATCAAATGAGCAGTTCTTC
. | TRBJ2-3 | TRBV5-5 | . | CANSPSGVSTDTQYF | TGTGCCAACAGCCCTTCCGGAGTGAGCACAGATACGCAGTATTTT
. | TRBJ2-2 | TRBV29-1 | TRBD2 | CSAEDAAGAPGKLFF | TGCAGCGCTGAAGACGCGGCGGGAGCCCCCGGGAAGCTGTTTTTT
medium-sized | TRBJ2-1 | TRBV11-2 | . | CASIPAPSSYNEQFF | TGTGCCAGCATCCCAGCCCCGAGCTCCTACAATGAGCAGTTCTTC
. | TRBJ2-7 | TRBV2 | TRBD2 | CASKPGLAGGPRSYEQYF | TGTGCCAGCAAGCCGGGACTAGCGGGAGGGCCCCGCTCCTACGAGCAGTACTTC
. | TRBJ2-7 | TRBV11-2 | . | CASSEGWNEQYF | TGTGCCAGCTCCGAGGGGTGGAACGAGCAGTACTTC
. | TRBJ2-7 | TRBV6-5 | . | CPSSPRGDPSYEQYF | TGTCCCAGCAGCCCCCGCGGAGATCCCTCCTACGAACAGTACTTC
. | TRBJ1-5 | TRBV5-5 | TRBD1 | CASSLGQGWNQPRYF | TGTGCCAGCAGCTTGGGACAGGGTTGGAATCAGCCCCGGTATTTT
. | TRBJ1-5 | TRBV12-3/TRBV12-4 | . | CASSLEADQPRHF | TGTGCCAGCAGTTTAGAGGCAGACCAGCCCCGGCATTTT
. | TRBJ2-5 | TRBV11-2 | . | CASSVVSGGSRQETQYF | TGTGCCAGTAGCGTAGTCAGTGGGGGCAGCCGGCAAGAGACCCAGTACTTC
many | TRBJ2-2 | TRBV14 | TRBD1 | CASSTTGASAGELFF | TGTGCCAGCAGCACCACAGGGGCTTCGGCCGGGGAGCTGTTTTTT
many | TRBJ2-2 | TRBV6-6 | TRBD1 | CASSSLGQGAGELFF | TGTGCCAGCAGTTCCCTGGGGCAGGGGGCCGGGGAGCTGTTTTTT
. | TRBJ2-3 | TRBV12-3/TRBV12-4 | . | CVSSSLTRDTQYF | TGTGTCAGCAGCTCCCTGACTCGGGATACGCAGTATTTT
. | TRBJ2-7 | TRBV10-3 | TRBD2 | CTISDPSGLDYEQYF | TGTACCATCAGTGACCCCTCAGGACTAGACTACGAGCAGTACTTC
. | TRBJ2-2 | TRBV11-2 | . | CASSTDTGELYF | TGTGCCAGCAGCACAGACACCGGGGAGCTATATTTT
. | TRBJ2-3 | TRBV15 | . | CATSRDSFPGTTQYF | TGTGCCACCAGCAGAGATAGCTTCCCAGGAACTACGCAGTATTTT
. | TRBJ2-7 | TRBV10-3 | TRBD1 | CAVSALPPGQGLGEQYF | TGTGCCGTCAGTGCCCTTCCCCCGGGACAGGGGCTCGGCGAGCAGTATTTC
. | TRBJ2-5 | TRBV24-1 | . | CATSEPSGEVGETQYF | TGTGCCACCAGTGAGCCCTCAGGGGAGGTCGGAGAGACCCAGTACTTC